Listed below are T cell receptor beta chains from one sample, sequenced in a study of cytomegalovirus exposure and HLA in healthy donors. Only in-frame clones appear in the TCRdb table, and some are missing; sequencing was by immunoSEQ multiplex PCR. This sample's table reports fewer than 100,000 clones. The specimen was PBMCs. These receptors were taken from a man between 45 and 60 years old in good health and CMV-seronegative. Each CDR3 is given with its conserved first and last residue. Each record gives: D gene, J gene, V gene, CDR3 DNA, CDR3 protein. A D gene is named only where the DNA matches it firmly.

d_gene: TRBD1
j_gene: TRBJ1-5
v_gene: TRBV7-8
CDR3nt: TGTGCCAGCAGCTTAGCGCAAGGACAGGGACAAGGGCCCCAGCATTTT
CDR3aa: CASSLAQGQGQGPQHF

d_gene: .
j_gene: TRBJ2-2
v_gene: TRBV9
CDR3nt: TGTGCCAGCAGCGTCCCAGGGAACACCGGGGAGCTGTTTTTT
CDR3aa: CASSVPGNTGELFF

d_gene: TRBD1
j_gene: TRBJ1-4
v_gene: TRBV28
CDR3nt: TGTGCCAGCAGTTCGACAGGGACTAATGAAAAACTGTTTTTT
CDR3aa: CASSSTGTNEKLFF

d_gene: TRBD1
j_gene: TRBJ1-5
v_gene: TRBV19
CDR3nt: TGTGCCAGTAGTACTACAGGGGGCCGACAGCCCCAGCATTTT
CDR3aa: CASSTTGGRQPQHF

d_gene: .
j_gene: TRBJ2-1
v_gene: TRBV28
CDR3nt: TGTGCCAGCAGTTTATGGAGAGACAATGAGCAGTTCTTC
CDR3aa: CASSLWRDNEQFF

d_gene: TRBD2
j_gene: TRBJ2-1
v_gene: TRBV15
CDR3nt: TGTGCCACCAGCAGAGCGGGACTAGCACCGAGCAATGAGCAGTTCTTC
CDR3aa: CATSRAGLAPSNEQFF

d_gene: TRBD2
j_gene: TRBJ2-3
v_gene: TRBV9
CDR3nt: TGTGCCAGCAGCGTGTCGATTGGACTAGCGGGCACAGATACGCAGTATTTT
CDR3aa: CASSVSIGLAGTDTQYF

d_gene: TRBD1
j_gene: TRBJ2-3
v_gene: TRBV27
CDR3nt: TGTGCCAGCAGTCCCCCGGGACAGGGAGGCAGCACAGATACGCAGTATTTT
CDR3aa: CASSPPGQGGSTDTQYF

d_gene: .
j_gene: TRBJ1-5
v_gene: TRBV6-6
CDR3nt: TGTGCCAGCAACAGGGTGAGCAATCAGCCCCAGCATTTT
CDR3aa: CASNRVSNQPQHF

d_gene: TRBD1
j_gene: TRBJ1-2
v_gene: TRBV19
CDR3nt: TGTGCCAGTAGTAGTCAAGACAGGGTCGGCTATGGCTACACCTTC
CDR3aa: CASSSQDRVGYGYTF

d_gene: .
j_gene: TRBJ1-5
v_gene: TRBV6-5
CDR3nt: TGTGCCAGCAGTTACAGCGCGGGCCGGTGGCCCCAGCATTTT
CDR3aa: CASSYSAGRWPQHF

d_gene: .
j_gene: TRBJ2-7
v_gene: TRBV9
CDR3nt: TGTGCCAGCAGCGTGGGAGCAAGGATAGGCTACGAGCAGTACTTC
CDR3aa: CASSVGARIGYEQYF

d_gene: .
j_gene: TRBJ2-6
v_gene: TRBV18
CDR3nt: TGTGCCAGCTCACCATTCCAGGGGCAAGGGGCCAACGTCCTGACTTTC
CDR3aa: CASSPFQGQGANVLTF

d_gene: TRBD2
j_gene: TRBJ2-5
v_gene: TRBV28
CDR3nt: TGTGCCAGCAGCACGGGACTAGCCGATGAGACCCAGTACTTC
CDR3aa: CASSTGLADETQYF

d_gene: .
j_gene: TRBJ2-2
v_gene: TRBV6-5
CDR3nt: TGTGCCAGCAGTTACGTTAGACAGGCGAACACCGGGGAGCTGTTTTTT
CDR3aa: CASSYVRQANTGELFF

d_gene: .
j_gene: TRBJ1-5
v_gene: TRBV2
CDR3nt: TGTGCCAGCGTGGCAGGGGATAGTCAGCCCCAGCATTTT
CDR3aa: CASVAGDSQPQHF

d_gene: .
j_gene: TRBJ2-1
v_gene: TRBV4-2
CDR3nt: TGTGCCAGCAGCCAACAGGGGGGGACTAGATGGGATGAGCAGTTCTTC
CDR3aa: CASSQQGGTRWDEQFF

d_gene: .
j_gene: TRBJ1-1
v_gene: TRBV9
CDR3nt: TGTGCCAGCAGCCTGTACCGGGACACTGAAGCTTTCTTT
CDR3aa: CASSLYRDTEAFF

d_gene: .
j_gene: TRBJ2-5
v_gene: TRBV29-1
CDR3nt: TGCAGCGTCGGGATCGGACCGACCTACCAAGAGACCCAGTACTTC
CDR3aa: CSVGIGPTYQETQYF

d_gene: .
j_gene: TRBJ1-5
v_gene: TRBV7-6
CDR3nt: TGTGCCAGCAGCTTAGCCCCGACAGGAATAAAGAAAGGGAATCAGCCCCAGCATTTT
CDR3aa: CASSLAPTGIKKGNQPQHF

d_gene: TRBD1
j_gene: TRBJ1-5
v_gene: TRBV5-1
CDR3nt: TGCGCCAGCAGCTTCGACAGGGGCCAGCCCCAGCATTTT
CDR3aa: CASSFDRGQPQHF

d_gene: .
j_gene: TRBJ1-2
v_gene: TRBV29-1
CDR3nt: TGCAGCGTCCCGGGCCCGAGGGCCTATGGCTACACCTTC
CDR3aa: CSVPGPRAYGYTF

d_gene: .
j_gene: TRBJ2-5
v_gene: TRBV9
CDR3nt: TGTGCCAGCAGCCCCGTTAGGGGAGGCGAAGAGACCCAGTACTTC
CDR3aa: CASSPVRGGEETQYF

d_gene: .
j_gene: TRBJ2-7
v_gene: TRBV5-1
CDR3nt: TGCGCCAGCAGCCCAGAAAACAGGGCCCTCTCCTACGAGCAGTACTTC
CDR3aa: CASSPENRALSYEQYF

d_gene: .
j_gene: TRBJ1-6
v_gene: TRBV30
CDR3nt: TGTGCCTTCAGGGGAGCCAGCCCTAATTCACCCCTCCACTTT
CDR3aa: CAFRGASPNSPLHF

d_gene: TRBD1
j_gene: TRBJ2-3
v_gene: TRBV28
CDR3nt: TGTGCCAGCCCCAAAGGGGGCGTTTCCTTGTCAGATACGCAGTATTTT
CDR3aa: CASPKGGVSLSDTQYF

d_gene: TRBD1
j_gene: TRBJ2-7
v_gene: TRBV28
CDR3nt: TGTGCCAGCAACCTCCGGGACAGGGGTTACGAGCAGTACTTC
CDR3aa: CASNLRDRGYEQYF

d_gene: TRBD1
j_gene: TRBJ2-5
v_gene: TRBV11-2
CDR3nt: TGTGCCAGCAGCTTCGACCGGACAGGGGGAGAGACCCAGTACTTC
CDR3aa: CASSFDRTGGETQYF

d_gene: .
j_gene: TRBJ2-3
v_gene: TRBV18
CDR3nt: TGTGCCAGCTCACCTCCCTTAGCGGCGGTCACAGATACGCAGTATTTT
CDR3aa: CASSPPLAAVTDTQYF

d_gene: TRBD1
j_gene: TRBJ1-2
v_gene: TRBV27
CDR3nt: TGTGCCAGCAGCATCAGGGGGCGGGGAAACTATGGCTACACCTTC
CDR3aa: CASSIRGRGNYGYTF

d_gene: .
j_gene: TRBJ2-4
v_gene: TRBV5-1
CDR3nt: TGCGCCAGCAGCTTGGACCCACAGAACATTCAGTACTTC
CDR3aa: CASSLDPQNIQYF

d_gene: TRBD1
j_gene: TRBJ2-5
v_gene: TRBV25-1
CDR3nt: TGTGCCAGCCAGGACAGGGTATGGGGAACTTTGGAGACCCAGTACTTC
CDR3aa: CASQDRVWGTLETQYF

d_gene: .
j_gene: TRBJ1-1
v_gene: TRBV29-1
CDR3nt: TGCAGCGTTGAAGGGGGGCCTTCGGAAGCTTTCTTT
CDR3aa: CSVEGGPSEAFF

d_gene: .
j_gene: TRBJ1-2
v_gene: TRBV5-1
CDR3nt: TGCGCCAGCAGCTTGGCTGCGGGGTTGGACTATGGCTACACCTTC
CDR3aa: CASSLAAGLDYGYTF

d_gene: .
j_gene: TRBJ2-3
v_gene: TRBV5-1
CDR3nt: TGCGCCAGCAGCGCAAGGTCAGTGGGCAGGGTCACAGATACGCAGTATTTT
CDR3aa: CASSARSVGRVTDTQYF

d_gene: .
j_gene: TRBJ2-5
v_gene: TRBV7-9
CDR3nt: TGTGCCAGCAGCTTAGCTGGGAGCGAGACCCAGTACTTC
CDR3aa: CASSLAGSETQYF

d_gene: .
j_gene: TRBJ1-5
v_gene: TRBV25-1
CDR3nt: TGTGCCAGCAGTGAGCCAGGGGTTAACCAGCCCCAGCATTTT
CDR3aa: CASSEPGVNQPQHF

d_gene: TRBD1
j_gene: TRBJ1-5
v_gene: TRBV7-2
CDR3nt: TGTGCCAGCAGCCCCCACGGACAGGAGCAGCCCCAGCATTTT
CDR3aa: CASSPHGQEQPQHF

d_gene: TRBD1
j_gene: TRBJ2-6
v_gene: TRBV29-1
CDR3nt: TGCAGCACCACACAGGGGTCTGGGGCCAACGTCCTGACTTTC
CDR3aa: CSTTQGSGANVLTF

d_gene: .
j_gene: TRBJ1-1
v_gene: TRBV10-3
CDR3nt: TGTGCCTCCGGTCCCGTTGGTCCCACTGAAGCTTTCTTT
CDR3aa: CASGPVGPTEAFF

d_gene: .
j_gene: TRBJ1-6
v_gene: TRBV18
CDR3nt: TGTGCCAGCTCACCCGACATGAGCTCCTATAATTCACCCCTCCACTTT
CDR3aa: CASSPDMSSYNSPLHF

d_gene: TRBD2
j_gene: TRBJ2-3
v_gene: TRBV27
CDR3nt: TGTGCCAGCAGTTCTCGACTAGCGGGGGGGCGCGGCACAGATACGCAGTATTTT
CDR3aa: CASSSRLAGGRGTDTQYF

d_gene: TRBD1
j_gene: TRBJ2-1
v_gene: TRBV5-1
CDR3nt: TGCGCCAGCAGCCGCGATCCGGGACAGGCCTACAATGAGCAGTTCTTC
CDR3aa: CASSRDPGQAYNEQFF

d_gene: .
j_gene: TRBJ1-5
v_gene: TRBV6-1
CDR3nt: TGTGCCAGCAGTGAATCGAGCTACGGCAATCAGCCCCAGCATTTT
CDR3aa: CASSESSYGNQPQHF

d_gene: TRBD2
j_gene: TRBJ2-3
v_gene: TRBV27
CDR3nt: TGTGCCAGCAGTTTGGAGCGGGGGAGCACAGATACGCAGTATTTT
CDR3aa: CASSLERGSTDTQYF

d_gene: .
j_gene: TRBJ1-4
v_gene: TRBV10-3
CDR3nt: TGTGCCATCAGTGAGCACACAACTAATGAAAAACTGTTTTTT
CDR3aa: CAISEHTTNEKLFF

d_gene: TRBD1
j_gene: TRBJ2-1
v_gene: TRBV28
CDR3nt: TGTGCCAGCAGTTTAACTACAGGGGGCCACTACAATGAGCAGTTCTTC
CDR3aa: CASSLTTGGHYNEQFF

d_gene: .
j_gene: TRBJ1-6
v_gene: TRBV5-4
CDR3nt: TGTGCCAGCAGCTTGGCCGGGTCTTCACCCCTCCACTTT
CDR3aa: CASSLAGSSPLHF

d_gene: TRBD2
j_gene: TRBJ2-3
v_gene: TRBV14
CDR3nt: TGTGCCAGCAGCCATCTACGGTCTAGCGGGGGGGCTGAAGATACGCAGTATTTT
CDR3aa: CASSHLRSSGGAEDTQYF

d_gene: TRBD1
j_gene: TRBJ1-2
v_gene: TRBV5-1
CDR3nt: TGCGCCAGCAGCCGAGACAGGGTAAGGGGCGGCTACACCTTC
CDR3aa: CASSRDRVRGGYTF

d_gene: TRBD1
j_gene: TRBJ1-2
v_gene: TRBV7-9
CDR3nt: TGTGCCTGTGGGACAGGGGTTGGGGACTATGGCTACACCTTC
CDR3aa: CACGTGVGDYGYTF

d_gene: .
j_gene: TRBJ1-1
v_gene: TRBV6-5
CDR3nt: TGTGCCAGCAGTTACGATCCGAGGAACACTGAAGCTTTCTTT
CDR3aa: CASSYDPRNTEAFF

d_gene: .
j_gene: TRBJ1-2
v_gene: TRBV9
CDR3nt: TGTGCCAGCAGCGTAGCGGACGGGGACTATGGCTACACCTTC
CDR3aa: CASSVADGDYGYTF